This T cell receptor beta chain comes out of a study of blood T cell repertoires in COVID-19. Looking at the study overall: Samples taken during acute and convalescent COVID-19 were collected in the United States, Italy and Spain. T cells, B-cell-depleted T cells, or PBMCs supplied cDNA or gDNA.

The CDR3 is 16 amino acids. V lost 2 bases and J lost 3, with 17 bases in between. The germline CDR1 and CDR2 sequences are SGHRS and YFSETQ. As handled by the study authors: Amplification of reference gene primers was used by the study to estimate nucleated cell counts. TCRdb's copy holds only in-frame clones and misses some; the assay was immunoSEQ multiplex PCR. V and J calls and clone size are copied from that table; D and trimming were computed from the DNA. Here the sample spans about 120,000 clones, roughly 83% being singletons. This rearrangement joins TRBV5-1 to TRBJ1-1; no definite D call. Input material: peripheral blood. This TCR came from a woman aged 80 or over with acute or convalescent COVID-19. CDR3 in amino acids: CASSLAGLDPYTEAFF. DNA for the CDR3: TGCGCCAGCAGCTTAGCAGGCCTCGACCCTTACACTGAAGCTTTCTTT.